What follows is one T cell receptor (beta chain) and its context. This sample is drawn from a study of blood T cell repertoires in COVID-19. Study summary: Samples representing acute and convalescent COVID-19 were sourced from the United States, Italy and Spain.

Looked up from germline, CDR1 is MGHRA and CDR2 is YSYEKL. CDR3 length: 14 residues. V lost 3 bases, J lost 4 bases, and 2 bases stayed unmatched. Per the original data handling: Using reference gene primer amplification, nucleated cell counts were estimated. Clones were sequenced by immunoSEQ multiplex PCR, and TCRdb holds only the in-frame ones, with some missing. The V and J calls and the clone size are those of that table, but D and trimming were determined from the DNA. Among tens of thousands of clones listed, less than 85% were seen once. Material: peripheral blood. The V and J genes are TRBV4-1 and TRBJ2-1; 8 nucleotides match TRBD1. The TCR was taken from a woman of 80 years or more with active or convalescent COVID-19. The CDR3 nucleotides are TGCGCCAGCAGCCAGGGGGACAGGTACAATGAGCAGTTCTTC. Protein: CASSQGDRYNEQFF.